The next 18 T cell receptor beta chains were all read from a single sample in a study of cytomegalovirus exposure and HLA in healthy donors. A multiplex PCR was run with 60 Vbeta primers and 13 Jbeta primers. Measured with immunoSEQ multiplex PCR; TCRdb has only the in-frame clones, and not every one. The sample comprises 200,000 to 250,000 clones, over 70% of which are singletons, and around 2.9% rests with the top ten. Sequencing was done on a sample of PBMCs. Every receptor here comes from a woman aged 55 to 70 in good health and CMV-seropositive.

This chain joins TRBV5-1 and TRBJ2-2; 8 bases map to TRBD1. CDR1 is SGHRS and CDR2 is YFSETQ in the germline V gene. The CDR3 is made up of 15 amino acids. J lost 4 bases, V lost 2 bases, and 4 bases had no gene match. CDR3 loop: CASSFKQGGTGELFF. For the CDR3, the DNA is TGCGCCAGCAGCTTTAAACAGGGGGGCACCGGGGAGCTGTTTTTT.

Only a few counts were recorded for this clone. The CDR3 protein is CAWSVAWSSYEQYF. In DNA form, the CDR3 reads TGTGCCTGGAGTGTGGCTTGGAGCTCCTACGAGCAGTACTTC. The chain carries TRBV30 and TRBJ2-7; D is ambiguous. The germline V gene has CDR1 GTSNPN and CDR2 SVGIG (reference sequence). Trimming pared 0 bases from V and 0 bases from J, leaving 9 bases between. This CDR3 is built from 14 residues.

This chain joins TRBV2 and TRBJ1-1, with 11 bases aligning to TRBD1. The CDR3 has 16 amino acids. The junction had 8 bases not matched to a gene; V was cut back by 8 bases and J by 0 bases. In germline, CDR1 is SNHLY, CDR2 FYNNEI. CDR3 amino acids: CASLAGTGGVNTEAFF. The CDR3 DNA reads TGTGCCAGCTTAGCCGGGACAGGGGGTGTGAACACTGAAGCTTTCTTT. Combining the CDR3 with reference TRBV2 and TRBJ1-1 gives the whole variable domain EPEVTQTPSHQVTQMGQEVILRCVPISNHLYFYWYRQILGQKVEFLVSFYNNEISEKSEIFDDQFSVERPDGSNFTLKIRSTKLEDSAMYFCASLAGTGGVNTEAFFGQGTRLTVV.

V gene TRBV12-5 combines with J gene TRBJ2-2, with a tentative D call TRBD2 (6 bases). In germline, CDR1 is LGHNT, CDR2 FRNRAP. V lost 5 bases and J lost 0, with 13 bases in between. CDR3 length: 16 amino acids. The CDR3 sequence: CASGPHSGSNTGELFF. In nucleotides, the CDR3 is TGTGCTAGTGGTCCTCACAGCGGGTCGAACACCGGGGAGCTGTTTTTT.

Only a few counts were recorded for this clone. This chain uses TRBV5-1 with TRBJ2-7, with 9 nucleotides matching TRBD1. Germline CDR1 is SGHRS and CDR2 is YFSETQ. The length of the CDR3 is 15 residues. With V trimmed by 1 base and J by 1 base, 3 bases remained unmatched. CDR3 nucleotides: TGCGCCAGCAGCTTGTTCGGACAGGGGTCCTACGAGCAGTACTTC. Translation gives CASSLFGQGSYEQYF. The full variable domain, rest sourced from reference TRBV5-1 and TRBJ2-7, is KAGVTQTPRYLIKTRGQQVTLSCSPISGHRSVSWYQQTPGQGLQFLFEYFSETQRNKGNFPGRFSGRQFSNSRSEMNVSTLELGDSALYLCASSLFGQGSYEQYFGPGTRLTVT.

The chain uses TRBV6-6 and TRBJ2-7; perhaps TRBD1 as D (6 bases). With 8 bases removed from V and 6 bases from J, the gap between germline ends came to 20 bases. The CDR3 loop spans 14 amino acids. The germline V gene has CDR1 MNHNY and CDR2 SVGAGI (reference sequence). CDR3 sequence: CASPRQSGVGEQYF. CDR3 sequence (DNA): TGTGCCAGCCCCCGCCAGTCAGGGGTTGGCGAGCAGTACTTC.

The rearrangement links TRBV6-5 to TRBJ1-2; 8 bases are shared with TRBD1. The CDR3 has 15 residues. Losses at the gene ends were 6 bases for V and 7 bases for J; bases not matched to a gene: 13. The germline V gene has CDR1 MNHEY and CDR2 SVGAGI. The CDR3 DNA reads as TGTGCCAGCAGACTACAACGCCGAACAGGGGGTGGCTACACCTTC. It codes for CASRLQRRTGGGYTF.

V usage is TRBV7-9 and J usage is TRBJ2-1; D unresolved. This CDR3 is built from 14 residues. Per germline, CDR1 SEHNR and CDR2 FQNEAQ (reference sequence). V was shortened by 1 base and J by 5 bases, with 9 bases between the two germline ends. This chain's CDR3 is CASSLEARDNEQFF. The CDR3 region has the DNA TGTGCCAGCAGCTTAGAAGCTAGAGACAATGAGCAGTTCTTC. The full variable domain, completed using reference TRBV7-9 and TRBJ2-1, is DTGVSQNPRHKITKRGQNVTFRCDPISEHNRLYWYRQTLGQGPEFLTYFQNEAQLEKSRLLSDRFSAERPKGSFSTLEIQRTEQGDSAMYLCASSLEARDNEQFFGPGTRLTVL.

This chain joins TRBV6-5 and TRBJ2-2; D not certain. This CDR3 comprises 16 residues. V lost 0 bases and J lost 2, with 10 bases in between. From germline, CDR1 is MNHEY and CDR2 SVGAGI. The CDR3 nucleotides are TGTGCCAGCAGTTACTCGAGAAATGCAAACACCGGGGAGCTGTTTTTT. Its protein is CASSYSRNANTGELFF.

The rearrangement joins TRBV7-8 to TRBJ2-3; D is perhaps TRBD2 (5 bases). Trimming took 4 bases from V and 0 from J, leaving 14 bases between them. Looked up from germline, CDR1 is SGHVS and CDR2 is FQNEAQ. CDR3 length: 16 residues. The CDR3 reads CASSYRGIISTDTQYF. The CDR3 nucleotides are TGTGCCAGCAGCTATCGGGGTATTATTAGCACAGATACGCAGTATTTT.

The chain uses TRBV28 and TRBJ2-5, with D tentatively TRBD2 (6 bases). The J call may not be correct, given that the DNA end is closer to TRBJ2-7. The CDR3 is 15 residues long. The germline V gene has CDR1 MDHEN and CDR2 SYDVKM. CDR3 residues: CATTPLGGISYEQYF. The CDR3 region has the DNA TGTGCCACCACTCCTCTTGGGGGGATCTCCTACGAGCAGTACTTC.

In DNA form, the CDR3 reads TGTGCCAGCAGCCGACAGGAAGTCGGGGAGCTGTTTTTT. Its translation is CASSRQEVGELFF. The chain employs TRBV7-2 and TRBJ2-2; tentatively, D is TRBD1 (6 bases). The CDR3 has 13 residues. V lost 5 bases to trimming and J lost 7 bases, with 11 bases between them. The germline V gene encodes CDR1 SGHTA and CDR2 FQGNSA.

This clone has more than one count but fewer than ten. This chain connects TRBV7-9 to TRBJ2-2; TRBD2 might be the D (6 bases). CDR3 length: 13 amino acids. Trimming took 5 bases from V and 6 from J, leaving 10 bases between them. Per the germline V gene, CDR1 is SEHNR and CDR2 is FQNEAQ (reference sequence). The CDR3 is CASSPWGAGELFF. As DNA, the CDR3 is TGTGCCAGCAGCCCGTGGGGGGCCGGGGAGCTGTTTTTT.

This chain uses TRBV25-1 with TRBJ2-3; 13 nucleotides line up with TRBD2. Germline V lookup: CDR1 MGHDK, CDR2 SYGVNS. The trim removed 6 bases at V and 3 bases at J, leaving 3 bases unmatched. The CDR3 extends over 15 amino acids. CDR3 DNA sequence: TGTGCCAGCAGCCCGACTAGCGGGGGGACAGATACGCAGTATTTT. Translation gives CASSPTSGGTDTQYF.

The V and J genes are TRBV6-4 and TRBJ2-7, with 7 bases matching TRBD1. The CDR3 loop spans 16 amino acids. Looked up from germline, CDR1 is MRHNA and CDR2 is SNTAGT. J lost 1 base, V lost 10 bases, and 16 bases had no gene match. The CDR3 bases are TGTGCCAACAACAGGGGAGAGTTCGTACAATCCTACGAGCAGTACTTC. This gives the protein CANNRGEFVQSYEQYF.

J is TRBJ2-5 and V is TRBV5-1, with 12 bases lining up with TRBD2. Trimming took 0 bases from V and 5 from J; bases not matched to a gene: 8. The germline gives CDR1 SGHRS, CDR2 YFSETQ. The CDR3 loop spans 17 amino acids. The CDR3 sequence is CASSLGASGGAGETQYF. Written as DNA, the CDR3 is TGCGCCAGCAGCTTGGGTGCTAGCGGGGGGGCCGGGGAGACCCAGTACTTC.

The gene calls are TRBV20-1 and TRBJ2-2, with no clear D. Germline V gene lookup returns CDR1 DFQATT and CDR2 SNEGSKA (reference sequence). Trimming removed 1 base from V and 7 bases from J, with 4 bases in between. The CDR3 runs to 11 residues. Here the CDR3 reads CSARAIGELFF. The CDR3 DNA is TGCAGTGCTAGAGCCATCGGGGAGCTGTTTTTT.

The gene calls are TRBV18 and TRBJ1-1, with TRBD1 matching over 9 bases. The CDR3 extends over 14 amino acids. Trimming took 3 bases from V and 5 from J; bases not matched to a gene: 4. Germline assignment: CDR1 KGHSH and CDR2 LQKENI. CDR3 region: CASSPGDRETEAFF. CDR3 nucleotide sequence: TGTGCCAGCTCACCGGGGGACAGGGAAACTGAAGCTTTCTTT.